The 31 T cell receptor beta chains reported below all come from one sample, sequenced in a study of PD-1 blockade in classical Hodgkin lymphoma. Specified time point: cycle 4 day 1 (C4D1), after six to seven weeks of nivolumab. No patient escaped relapse after autologous stem cell transplantation, and brentuximab vedotin exposure varied. Libraries were prepared by immunoSEQ multiplex PCR; TCRdb keeps only in-frame clonotypes and omits some of them. The repertoire holds roughly 100,000 clones, roughly 91% seen once, with roughly 2% in the top ten. The sample in question was peripheral blood mononuclear cells (PBMCs), obtained before the fourth cycle of nivolumab. These receptors all come from a human donor with classical Hodgkin lymphoma.

There are a few counts of this clone. Other DNA sequences in the sample encode the same CDR3. The chain couples TRBV9 to TRBJ1-1, with D maybe TRBD1 (6 bases). CDR3 length: 14 residues. CDR1 is SGDLS and CDR2 is YYNGEE in the germline V gene. Trimming stripped 0 bases from V and 4 bases from J, with 10 bases between. The CDR3 nucleotides are TGTGCCAGCAGCGTAGTAGGGGGTGGCACTGAAGCTTTCTTT. This translates into CASSVVGGGTEAFF.

This chain links TRBV6-4 with TRBJ1-2; maybe TRBD1 (6 bases). Germline CDR1 and CDR2: MRHNA and SNTAGT. This CDR3 region has 13 residues. V shed 5 bases and J shed 2 bases, with 9 bases lying between them. The CDR3 region has the DNA TGTGCCAGCAGTAGGGGGGGCAACTATGGCTACACCTTC. It encodes CASSRGGNYGYTF.

This chain joins TRBV28 and TRBJ2-5; 8 bases fit TRBD1. CDR1 and CDR2 (germline): MDHEN, SYDVKM. The J segment lost 1 base and the V segment lost 8 bases, leaving 3 bases of the junction unmatched. The CDR3 has 13 amino acids. The CDR3, as DNA: TGTGCCAGCCGGACAGGGCCCCAAGAGACCCAGTACTTC. It specifies CASRTGPQETQYF.

The rearrangement joins TRBV15 to TRBJ2-7, with 9 bases fitting TRBD1. In germline, CDR1 is LNHNV, CDR2 YYDKDF (reference sequence). V gave up 1 base and J gave up 3 bases; unmatched junction bases: 1. This CDR3 has 14 residues. Written as DNA, the CDR3 is TGTGCCACCAGCAGAGGGGACAGGGACTACGAGCAGTACTTC. Its translation: CATSRGDRDYEQYF.

The chain combines TRBV29-1 with TRBJ2-7; D is undetermined. The germline gives CDR1 SQVTM, CDR2 ANQGSEA. The CDR3 runs to 14 residues. V was trimmed by 0 bases and J by 1 base, leaving 10 bases between them. The CDR3 region is CSVEDLGSSYEQYF. The CDR3 DNA follows: TGCAGCGTTGAAGATCTCGGGTCTTCCTACGAGCAGTACTTC.

Note on this clone: This specimen includes other DNA sequences encoding the same CDR3. The V gene is TRBV27, the J gene TRBJ1-5; possible D gene TRBD1, 6 bases. The V gene lost 5 bases and the J gene lost 1 base, with 9 bases spanning the gap. The CDR3 totals 14 residues. CDR1 MNHEY and CDR2 SMNVEV come from the germline V gene (reference sequence). CDR3: CASSHRDSNQPQHF. The CDR3 bases are TGTGCCAGCAGTCACAGGGACAGCAATCAGCCCCAGCATTTT.

V and J are TRBV6-1 and TRBJ2-1, with 9 bases identical to TRBD2. The germline CDR1 and CDR2 sequences are MNHNS and SASEGT. This CDR3 is built from 20 residues. J was trimmed by 2 bases and V by 2 bases; bases with no gene match: 16. CDR3 nucleotides: TGTGCCAGCAGTGAAACGAGGCGGGAACTAGCGGGCGTTGCCTACAATGAGCAGTTCTTC. Its translation is CASSETRRELAGVAYNEQFF.

The chain uses TRBV5-1 and TRBJ2-7; D is uncertain. Trimming took off 1 base at V and 0 bases at J, with 8 bases between the two ends. This CDR3 comprises 14 residues. The germline V gene has CDR1 SGHRS and CDR2 YFSETQ. CDR3 sequence reads: CASSLQTSSYEQYF. CDR3 coding DNA: TGCGCCAGCAGCTTGCAGACCAGCTCCTACGAGCAGTACTTC.

This clone was found once. J is TRBJ2-4 and V is TRBV5-1; the match to TRBD2 covers 10 bases. The germline CDR1 and CDR2 sequences are SGHRS and YFSETQ. The CDR3 loop spans 20 amino acids. With V trimmed by 0 bases and J by 1 base, 13 bases remained unmatched. The CDR3 region has the DNA TGCGCCAGCAGCTTGGTGGTGGCTAGCGGGAGTGGGTTGGCCAAAAACATTCAGTACTTC. The encoded protein is CASSLVVASGSGLAKNIQYF. The variable domain in full, with the rest retrieved from reference TRBV5-1 and TRBJ2-4, is KAGVTQTPRYLIKTRGQQVTLSCSPISGHRSVSWYQQTPGQGLQFLFEYFSETQRNKGNFPGRFSGRQFSNSRSEMNVSTLELGDSALYLCASSLVVASGSGLAKNIQYFGAGTRLSVL.

Of note for this clone: At one of its ends the junction is not consistent with the germline gene, which may arise from a read error. The chain joins TRBV11-2 to TRBJ2-7; TRBD1 agrees at 8 bases. Per germline, CDR1 SGHAT and CDR2 FQNNGV. This CDR3 is built from 17 residues. The CDR3 region is CASSLAGQGAASYKQYF. CDR3 sequence (DNA): TGTGCCAGCAGCTTGGCAGGACAGGGCGCAGCTAGCTACAAGCAGTACTTC.

The CDR3 nucleotides are TGTGCCAGCAGTTTATTCCGGGATTACAATGAGCAGTTCTTC. Amino acids: CASSLFRDYNEQFF. This sequence joins TRBV28 and TRBJ2-1, with D perhaps matching TRBD2 (5 bases). V lost 1 base and J lost 4, with 8 bases in between. Germline lookup yields CDR1 MDHEN and CDR2 SYDVKM. The CDR3 is made up of 14 amino acids.

The chain uses TRBV5-8 and TRBJ1-4; TRBD1 is a possible D gene (5 bases). Trimming shortened V by 1 base and J by 1 base, and 8 bases separated the two germline ends. The CDR3 loop spans 15 amino acids. Germline-derived CDR1 and CDR2 are SGHTS and YDEGEE. The CDR3 DNA is TGTGCCAGCAGCTTGTTGGGGGGAACTAATGAAAAACTGTTTTTT. Its translation is CASSLLGGTNEKLFF.

V gene TRBV5-6 combines with J gene TRBJ1-1; TRBD1 matches at 7 bases. Per germline, CDR1 SGHDT and CDR2 YYEEEE. V lost 0 bases and J lost 7; bases outside the gene matches: 3. The CDR3 is 13 amino acids. The chain's CDR3 is CASSLGTGNEAFF. The DNA for the CDR3 is TGTGCCAGCAGCTTGGGGACAGGAAATGAAGCTTTCTTT.

The chain carries TRBV5-1 and TRBJ1-1, with 9 positions matching TRBD1. Germline-derived CDR1 and CDR2 are SGHRS and YFSETQ. This CDR3 is 16 amino acids long. J gave up 2 bases and V 4 bases, and 9 bases lay outside the gene matches. The CDR3 protein is CASSGGDRATNTEAFF. The CDR3 nucleotides read TGCGCCAGCAGCGGCGGGGACAGGGCAACTAACACTGAAGCTTTCTTT.

In this sample, this clone turned up once. The chain uses TRBV4-1 and TRBJ2-7; D gene uncertain. The V gene lost 4 bases and the J gene lost 7 bases, with 17 bases spanning the gap. The germline CDR1 and CDR2 sequences are MGHRA and YSYEKL. The length of the CDR3 is 14 residues. The CDR3 bases are TGCGCCAGCAGCCCGCAGGTAGGGTTAGGGGAGCAGTACTTC. Residues: CASSPQVGLGEQYF.

This clone was counted a single time. The J gene is TRBJ1-2, the V gene TRBV6-1, with TRBD1 matching 7 bases. V was clipped by 0 bases and J by 4 bases; unmatched bases: 2. The CDR3 runs 14 residues. Germline-derived CDR1 and CDR2 are MNHNS and SASEGT. The CDR3 region has the DNA TGTGCCAGCAGTGAAGCCCCAGGGGGCTATGGCTACACCTTC. This sequence encodes CASSEAPGGYGYTF.

The chain recombines TRBV28 with TRBJ2-2; tentative D call: TRBD1 (5 bases). V dropped 5 bases and J dropped 7 bases, with 23 bases sitting between them. This CDR3 region has 17 residues. Germline CDR1 is MDHEN and CDR2 is SYDVKM. The CDR3 nucleotides are TGTGCCAGCAGTCTAGATCCCCAGGGTCCCCACCGCGGGGAGCTGTTTTTT. Protein product: CASSLDPQGPHRGELFF.

This chain joins TRBV5-4 and TRBJ2-1; unclear D gene. The CDR3 contains 14 residues. CDR1 is SGHNT and CDR2 is YYREEE in the germline V gene (reference sequence). V lost 1 base and J 10 bases, leaving 15 bases between the germline ends. The CDR3 loop reads CASSLPIQFSEQFF. The CDR3 nucleotides are TGTGCCAGCAGCTTGCCGATACAGTTCTCGGAGCAGTTCTTC.

The CDR3 protein is CASSYSGLAVYEQYF. As DNA, the CDR3 is TGTGCCAGCAGTTACTCGGGACTAGCGGTTTACGAGCAGTACTTC. J is TRBJ2-7 and V is TRBV6-5; 11 nucleotides agree with TRBD2. Looked up from germline, CDR1 is MNHEY and CDR2 is SVGAGI. V gave up 0 bases and J gave up 4 bases; unmatched junction bases: 2. This CDR3 is 15 amino acids long.

This rearrangement joins TRBV27 to TRBJ1-5; perhaps TRBD1 as D (6 bases). Trimming took 2 bases from V and 5 from J, leaving 7 bases between them. This CDR3 contains 13 residues. The germline V gene encodes CDR1 MNHEY and CDR2 SMNVEV (reference sequence). The CDR3 coding sequence is TGTGCCAGCAGTTTACGGGGGCATCAGCCCCAGCATTTT. Amino acid sequence: CASSLRGHQPQHF.

The chain is built from TRBV30 and TRBJ2-7; 7 nucleotides line up with TRBD2. V shed 3 bases and J 4 bases; nucleotides not matched to a gene: 12. Germline values: CDR1 GTSNPN, CDR2 SVGIG (reference sequence). CDR3 size: 15 residues. The CDR3 bases are TGTGCCTGGAGCCCAGGAGGGGAGGGTTGGTACGAGCAGTACTTC. This gives the protein CAWSPGGEGWYEQYF.

The chain has TRBV4-1 and TRBJ2-7; the match to TRBD1 covers 7 bases. Germline CDR1 reads MGHRA; CDR2 reads YSYEKL. V shed 2 bases, J shed 2 bases, and the junction held 6 bases outside the gene matches. This CDR3 comprises 15 residues. The CDR3 here is CASSQSDRATYEQYF. CDR3 DNA sequence: TGCGCCAGCAGCCAATCAGACAGGGCAACCTACGAGCAGTACTTC.

This chain joins TRBV4-1 and TRBJ2-4; D not certain. Trimming removed 0 bases from V and 4 bases from J, with 10 bases in between. The CDR3 contains 15 residues. Looked up from germline, CDR1 is MGHRA and CDR2 is YSYEKL. The CDR3 reads CASSQDIAPKNIQYF. DNA for the CDR3: TGCGCCAGCAGCCAAGATATTGCTCCTAAAAACATTCAGTACTTC.

This clone was recorded once. The rearrangement joins TRBV13 to TRBJ1-2; 10 nucleotides agree with TRBD1. Germline CDR1 is PRHDT and CDR2 is FYEKMQ (reference sequence). The CDR3 extends over 14 amino acids. The junction had 3 bases not matched to a gene; V was cut back by 5 bases and J by 3 bases. CDR3 loop: CASSGQGVDYGYTF. DNA of the CDR3: TGTGCCAGCAGCGGACAGGGGGTGGACTATGGCTACACCTTC.

This chain uses TRBV7-9 with TRBJ2-7; D remains ambiguous. The CDR3 is 15 residues long. Trimming took 0 bases from V and 3 from J, leaving 12 bases between them. Germline loops: CDR1 SEHNR, CDR2 FQNEAQ (reference sequence). The CDR3 is CASSLAPGVDYEQYF. DNA of the CDR3: TGTGCCAGCAGCTTAGCCCCCGGCGTCGACTACGAGCAGTACTTC.

This clone was seen just once. The chain joins TRBV29-1 to TRBJ1-4, with D uncertain. Germline V gene lookup returns CDR1 SQVTM and CDR2 ANQGSEA. This CDR3 has 10 amino acids. V shed 4 bases and J shed 8 bases, with 5 bases lying between them. The CDR3 is CSVGEEKLFF. The CDR3 coding sequence is TGCAGCGTTGGGGAGGAAAAACTGTTTTTT.

The chain joins TRBV7-6 to TRBJ2-1, with TRBD2 matching over 11 bases. Per germline, CDR1 SGHVS and CDR2 FNYEAQ. J was trimmed by 9 bases and V by 1 base; bases with no gene match: 14. The CDR3 is 18 amino acids. The CDR3: CASSLDIELAGVGGEQFF. CDR3 nucleotides: TGTGCCAGCAGCTTAGATATAGAACTAGCGGGAGTAGGGGGTGAGCAGTTCTTC.

The V and J genes are TRBV18 and TRBJ2-7; 7 nucleotides align to TRBD1. CDR3 size: 14 residues. J was trimmed by 3 bases and V by 4 bases; bases with no gene match: 6. CDR1 KGHSH and CDR2 LQKENI come from the germline V gene. CDR3 residues: CASSRGRQGYEQYF. The CDR3 region has the DNA TGTGCCAGCTCACGAGGCCGACAGGGCTACGAGCAGTACTTC.

The V gene is TRBV6-5, the J gene TRBJ2-5; 9 bases match TRBD1. V dropped 6 bases and J dropped 2; count of bases not matched to a gene: 4. The length of the CDR3 is 14 residues. The germline CDR1 and CDR2 sequences are MNHEY and SVGAGI. CDR3 sequence reads: CASSRGTGQETQYF. For the CDR3, the DNA is TGTGCCAGCAGCCGAGGGACAGGGCAAGAGACCCAGTACTTC.

J is TRBJ1-1 and V is TRBV28; D ambiguous. V dropped 7 bases and J dropped 3 bases, with 21 bases sitting between them. The CDR3 loop spans 16 amino acids. Germline CDR1 reads MDHEN; CDR2 reads SYDVKM. CDR3 sequence reads: CASTPPMVRVHTEAFF. CDR3 DNA sequence: TGTGCCAGCACCCCTCCAATGGTTAGGGTTCACACTGAAGCTTTCTTT.

The genes are TRBV4-1 and TRBJ2-5; D unclear. Germline CDR1 is MGHRA and CDR2 is YSYEKL. With 1 base removed from V and 4 bases from J, the gap between germline ends came to 10 bases. This CDR3 contains 14 residues. The CDR3 DNA reads TGCGCCAGCAGCCAAGTCCAGGCCGGAGAGACCCAGTACTTC. It translates to CASSQVQAGETQYF.